Sequencing of this T cell receptor beta chain was carried out in a study of T cells in Graves' hyperthyroidism and ophthalmopathy. Exclusion followed for patients with uncontrolled infection, other autoimmune disease, pregnancy or lactation. Study-wide results and caveats: Ophthalmopathy was separated from stable hyperthyroidism by a 13 V-J model. Most thyroid clonotypes expanded above 0.001 were also detected in blood.

It was RNA transcripts that yielded the amplified TCR beta CDR3 regions. HTBI primers drove first-round RT-PCR of the TCR CDR3. MiXCR, run by TCRdb on the multiplex PCR reads, gives a single entry per CDR3 protein. The sample has approximately 510,000 distinct CDR3 sequences, around 43% seen once. Trimming shortened V by 2 bases and J by 2 bases, and 10 bases separated the two germline ends. The V gene's germline CDR1 is MGHRA and CDR2 YSYEKL. There are 15 residues in the CDR3. This clonotype was seen many times. Antigen: not known. Sequenced: peripheral blood or thyroid tissue (not recorded which). This chain links TRBV4-1 with TRBJ1-5, with D unresolved. This receptor was taken from an adult woman with Graves' disease, either hyperthyroidism or ophthalmopathy (not recorded which). The CDR3 bases are TGCGCCAGCAGCCAAAAGGGAGGCCGCAATCAGCCCCAGCATTTT. It codes for CASSQKGGRNQPQHF.